This T cell receptor (beta chain) originates from a study of T cell changes during pregnancy in multiple sclerosis. The data were produced by immunoSEQ multiplex PCR, yet TCRdb's version contains in-frame clones alone and is incomplete. The repertoire holds 45,000 to 55,000 clones, with over 90% as singletons. Germline V lookup: CDR1 GTSNPN, CDR2 SVGIG (reference sequence). The CDR3 runs to 13 residues. V lost 4 bases, J lost 3 bases, and 12 bases lay in between. This clonotype was sampled from a female donor with multiple sclerosis, enrolled in a pregnancy study. The sequences come from peripheral blood, collected after pregnancy. The chain uses TRBV30 and TRBJ1-1; tentatively, D is TRBD1 (6 bases). CDR3 nucleotides: TGTGCCTGGAAAGGAGGGGGGGACACTGAAGCTTTCTTT. This sequence encodes CAWKGGGDTEAFF.